This T cell receptor (beta chain) emerged from a study of blood T cell repertoires in COVID-19. Turning to the study itself: Researchers got acute and convalescent COVID-19 samples from the United States, Italy and Spain. PBMCs, B-cell-depleted T cells, or T cells were the source of the cDNA or gDNA that made up the material.

Trimming left V 7 bases short and J 6 bases short, with 13 bases between. Germline V gives CDR1 DFQATT, CDR2 SNEGSKA (reference sequence). The CDR3 is 11 amino acids. Per the original methods: Estimation of nucleated cell counts was performed using reference gene primer amplification. The table came from immunoSEQ multiplex PCR; TCRdb's copy has only in-frame clones and leaves some out. Clone size and V and J calls were adopted from that table, with D and trimming inferred from the DNA. The profile covers over 100,000 clones, with 75% to 85% appearing a single time and 7.9% taken by the ten largest. The genes are TRBV20-1 and TRBJ2-7; D remains ambiguous. This TCR was sampled from a woman of 80 years or more with active or convalescent COVID-19. The specimen sequenced was peripheral blood. CDR3 DNA: TGCAGTGGCCGAACTGACTTCGAGCAGTACTTC. Encoded protein: CSGRTDFEQYF.